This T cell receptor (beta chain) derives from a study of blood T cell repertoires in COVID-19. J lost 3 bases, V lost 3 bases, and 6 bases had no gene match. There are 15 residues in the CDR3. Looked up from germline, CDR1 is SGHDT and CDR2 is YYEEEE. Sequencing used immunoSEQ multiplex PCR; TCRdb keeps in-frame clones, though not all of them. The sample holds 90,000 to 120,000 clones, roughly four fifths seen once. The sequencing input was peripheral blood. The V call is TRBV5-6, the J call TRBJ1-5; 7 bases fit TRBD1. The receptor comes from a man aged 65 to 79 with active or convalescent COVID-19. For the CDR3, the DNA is TGTGCCAGCAGCTCAAGGGACAGCCTCAATCAGCCCCAGCATTTT. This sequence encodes CASSSRDSLNQPQHF.